Reported below is one T cell receptor beta chain. CD8+ and CD4+ T cells taken from blood had their TCR beta sequenced. Reverse transcription of roughly 0.45 to 1 ug RNA used random hexamers. immunoSEQ multiplex PCR amplified TCR beta CDR3 across 54 Vbeta, 13 Jbeta. MiXCR, applied by TCRdb to the immunoSEQ multiplex PCR reads, yields one record per CDR3 protein. This table has some 190,000 distinct CDR3 sequences, about 95% appearing once. These data are taken from a study of CD8 T cells in Susac syndrome. The CDR3 consists of 12 residues. V lost 5 bases and J lost 5, with 9 bases in between. Sequenced sample: CD4+ T cells from PBMCs. This chain uses TRBV12-3 or TRBV12-4 with TRBJ2-5; weak D call: TRBD2 (5 bases). This TCR came from a human donor with Susac syndrome. CDR3 bases: TGTGCCAGCAGTCGGGATGACGAGACCCAGTACTTC. It specifies CASSRDDETQYF.